Listed below are T cell receptor beta chains from one sample, sequenced in a study of cytomegalovirus exposure and HLA in healthy donors. TCRdb's table, derived via immunoSEQ multiplex PCR, lists solely in-frame clones and lacks some. This table has about 160,000 clones, 75% to 80% appearing once. Sequenced material: PBMCs. Source of these receptors: a woman aged 45-59 years in good health and CMV-seropositive. Both conserved end residues are part of each CDR3. A D gene is named only where the DNA matches it firmly. For some rows the clone size is stated as once, few or many, or as a class when expanded; others skip it.

d_call | j_call | clone_size | v_call | cdr3_aa | cdr3_nt
NA | TRBJ1-2 | once | TRBV28 | CASIPGGGAPHYGYTF | TGTGCCAGCATCCCGGGTGGAGGGGCGCCCCACTATGGCTACACCTTC
NA | TRBJ1-1 | once | TRBV4-3 | CASSLTVENTEAFF | TGCGCCAGCAGTCTTACGGTAGAGAACACTGAAGCTTTCTTT
TRBD1 | TRBJ2-7 | NA | TRBV6-5 | CASSYSNRGFYEQYF | TGTGCCAGCAGTTACTCGAACAGGGGTTTCTACGAGCAGTACTTC
TRBD1 | TRBJ1-5 | NA | TRBV27 | CASRAWTGADQPQHF | TGTGCCAGCAGAGCCTGGACAGGGGCAGATCAGCCCCAGCATTTT
TRBD1 | TRBJ1-5 | NA | TRBV28 | CASSSGTGGWRQPQHF | TGTGCCAGCAGTTCCGGGACAGGGGGCTGGCGGCAGCCCCAGCATTTT
NA | TRBJ1-1 | NA | TRBV19 | CASNRNTEAFF | TGTGCCAGTAACAGGAACACTGAAGCTTTCTTT
TRBD2 | TRBJ2-1 | NA | TRBV6-6 | CASKREGQNEQFF | TGTGCCAGCAAGCGGGAGGGCCAGAATGAGCAGTTCTTC
NA | TRBJ2-2 | NA | TRBV6-1 | CASSEVQAIGELFF | TGTGCCAGCAGTGAAGTTCAGGCTATCGGGGAGCTGTTTTTT
TRBD1 | TRBJ1-3 | NA | TRBV6-1 | CASKTGANSGNTIYF | TGTGCCAGCAAGACAGGGGCGAACTCTGGAAACACCATATATTTT
TRBD1 | TRBJ1-2 | NA | TRBV2 | CASKVQGGYGYTF | TGTGCCAGCAAAGTACAGGGGGGCTATGGCTACACCTTC
NA | TRBJ1-6 | few | TRBV7-9 | CSSSSDGSPLHF | TGTTCCAGCAGCTCTGATGGCTCACCCCTCCACTTT
TRBD2 | TRBJ2-1 | NA | TRBV7-9 | CASSFYQIAGVNEQFF | TGTGCCAGCAGCTTTTATCAGATAGCGGGAGTCAATGAGCAGTTCTTC
TRBD1 | TRBJ1-1 | NA | TRBV4-1 | CASSRTGAGTGGGDTEAFF | TGCGCCAGCAGCCGAACCGGGGCCGGGACAGGGGGAGGGGACACTGAAGCTTTCTTT
NA | TRBJ2-3 | NA | TRBV4-2 | CASSYNRDSTDTQYF | TGTGCCAGCAGCTACAACCGGGACTCCACAGATACGCAGTATTTT
NA | TRBJ2-1 | NA | TRBV9 | CASSPTETRQFF | TGTGCCAGCAGTCCTACAGAAACGAGGCAGTTCTTC
NA | TRBJ1-3 | NA | TRBV18 | CASSERQILNTIYF | TGTGCCAGCTCGGAAAGACAGATTCTAAACACCATATATTTT
NA | TRBJ1-4 | NA | TRBV9 | CASSAGVANEKLFF | TGTGCCAGCAGCGCAGGGGTTGCTAATGAAAAACTGTTTTTT
TRBD1 | TRBJ1-2 | once | TRBV7-8 | CASSLRKGQTYGYTF | TGTGCCAGCAGCTTGAGAAAGGGACAGACCTATGGCTACACCTTC
TRBD1 | TRBJ2-3 | NA | TRBV6-5 | CASSRTGGADTQYF | TGTGCCAGCAGTCGGACAGGGGGCGCAGATACGCAGTATTTT
NA | TRBJ1-2 | once | TRBV27 | CASSPTGYGYTF | TGTGCCAGCAGTCCCACAGGGTATGGCTACACCTTC
TRBD2 | TRBJ2-7 | once | TRBV11-2 | CASSLKTSGPGNF | TGTGCCAGCAGCTTAAAGACTAGCGGACCAGGGAACTTC
TRBD2 | TRBJ2-5 | NA | TRBV6-1 | CASMRGETQYF | TGTGCCAGCATGCGGGGGGAGACCCAGTACTTC
NA | TRBJ1-4 | NA | TRBV13 | CASSLGPGENEKLFF | TGTGCCAGCAGCCTCGGACCTGGGGAGAACGAAAAACTGTTTTTT
NA | TRBJ1-5 | NA | TRBV7-8 | CASSLSAQAPQHF | TGTGCCAGCAGCTTATCTGCGCAGGCGCCCCAGCATTTT
TRBD1 | TRBJ1-2 | NA | TRBV4-3 | CASSQGGQLYGYTF | TGCGCCAGCAGCCAAGGGGGACAGCTCTATGGCTACACCTTC
NA | TRBJ1-4 | NA | TRBV6-5 | CASSYDAHGDEKLFF | TGTGCCAGCAGTTACGACGCCCACGGGGATGAAAAACTGTTTTTT
TRBD1 | TRBJ2-7 | once | TRBV2 | CARGQGGTYEQYF | TGTGCCAGAGGACAGGGAGGAACCTACGAGCAGTACTTC
NA | TRBJ2-2 | NA | TRBV9 | CASSAGTLGTGELFF | TGTGCCAGCAGCGCCGGGACTCTGGGGACCGGGGAGCTGTTTTTT
TRBD1 | TRBJ1-5 | NA | TRBV10-3 | CAISLDRENQPQHF | TGTGCCATCAGTCTCGACAGGGAGAATCAGCCCCAGCATTTT
NA | TRBJ1-1 | NA | TRBV6-1 | CASSVDKMNTEAFF | TGTGCCAGCAGTGTCGACAAGATGAACACTGAAGCTTTCTTT
NA | TRBJ1-5 | NA | TRBV21-1 | CASSYLWAGANQPQHF | TGTGCCAGCAGTTACCTGTGGGCAGGGGCGAATCAGCCCCAGCATTTT
NA | TRBJ2-1 | once | TRBV7-2 | CASSFNSYNEQFF | TGTGCCAGCAGCTTTAACTCCTACAATGAGCAGTTCTTC
TRBD1 | TRBJ2-5 | NA | TRBV7-9 | CASSLGTVKETQYF | TGTGCCAGCAGCCTAGGGACAGTTAAGGAGACCCAGTACTTC
TRBD2 | TRBJ2-1 | NA | TRBV4-2 | CASSQERGLNNEQFF | TGTGCCAGCAGCCAAGAAAGGGGACTAAACAATGAGCAGTTCTTC
TRBD1 | TRBJ2-7 | once | TRBV9 | CASSVSGQSYEQYF | TGTGCCAGCAGCGTATCGGGACAGAGCTACGAGCAGTACTTC
NA | TRBJ2-1 | NA | TRBV2 | CASSEEGSSYNEQFF | TGTGCCAGCAGTGAGGAAGGGAGCTCCTACAATGAGCAGTTCTTC
TRBD1 | TRBJ1-2 | few | TRBV7-2 | CASSLRETGGYGYTF | TGTGCCAGCAGCCTCAGGGAGACAGGGGGCTATGGCTACACCTTC
NA | TRBJ1-1 | once | TRBV7-9 | CASSPYTPTRTVTGTEAFF | TGTGCCAGCAGCCCATACACGCCAACTCGAACGGTCACAGGCACTGAAGCTTTCTTT
NA | TRBJ2-5 | NA | TRBV7-8 | CASSFQGAGTQYF | TGTGCCAGCAGCTTTCAGGGAGCGGGGACCCAGTACTTC
TRBD1 | TRBJ1-6 | NA | TRBV9 | CASSTGTGSSPLHF | TGTGCCAGCAGCACCGGGACAGGGAGTTCACCCCTCCACTTT